The 25 T cell receptor beta chains listed next were all sequenced from one sample in a study of T-cell memory formation after mild COVID-19. TCRdb called the 5' RACE reads again in MiXCR, with one record for every CDR3 protein. The sample lists under 250,000 distinct CDR3 sequences; approximately 9% were seen once. Sequenced: PBMCs or a T cell subset sorted from them (not recorded which). These TCRs come from a man in his late teens or twenties who had mild COVID-19 (a few samples of this study predate the infection). Cell type and time point are not known.

This clonotype has a handful of counts. The chain joins TRBV2 to TRBJ2-7; D remains ambiguous. The V and J ends lost 2 bases and 6 bases respectively, with 5 bases between them. Per germline, CDR1 SNHLY and CDR2 FYNNEI. The CDR3 consists of 11 residues. The CDR3 spells CASSEWVEQYF. In DNA, the CDR3 is TGTGCCAGCAGTGAATGGGTCGAGCAGTACTTC.

This clonotype was counted only a few times. This chain joins TRBV24-1 and TRBJ2-1; 9 nucleotides agree with TRBD2. The CDR3 extends over 17 amino acids. From germline, CDR1 is KGHDR and CDR2 SFDVKD. The J segment lost 4 bases and the V segment lost 6 bases, leaving 12 bases of the junction unmatched. In nucleotides, the CDR3 is TGTGCCACCAGTACACTTGGTGTAGCGGGAGAATACAATGAGCAGTTCTTC. Amino acids: CATSTLGVAGEYNEQFF.

This clonotype has more than one count but fewer than ten. The gene calls are TRBV6-2 or TRBV6-3 and TRBJ1-1; D unclear. The V end was cut by 4 bases, the J end by 0 bases, with 9 bases between. Germline V gives CDR1 MNHEY, CDR2 SVGEGT. This CDR3 region has 14 residues. Written as DNA, the CDR3 is TGTGCCAGCAGTTTCCATCCAGTGAACACTGAAGCTTTCTTT. Amino acids: CASSFHPVNTEAFF.

This chain uses TRBV19 with TRBJ2-1; perhaps TRBD1 as D (6 bases). Germline CDR1 reads LNHDA; CDR2 reads SQIVND (reference sequence). This CDR3 is built from 15 residues. V shed 1 base and J shed 0 bases, with 7 bases lying between them. The CDR3 region is CASSIGQVSYNEQFF. The CDR3 DNA reads TGTGCCAGTAGTATAGGACAGGTCTCCTACAATGAGCAGTTCTTC.

This clonotype turned up a few times. The chain couples TRBV11-3 to TRBJ2-3; 15 nucleotides align to TRBD2. CDR3 length: 19 residues. Germline-derived CDR1 and CDR2 are SGHNT and YENEEA. V dropped 3 bases and J dropped 6; count of bases not matched to a gene: 13. In nucleotides, the CDR3 is TGTGCCAGCAGCTTGGGACTAGCGGGGGGCCGTGGAAAACGGGATACGCAGTATTTT. It codes for CASSLGLAGGRGKRDTQYF.

This clonotype was seen more than once but under ten times. V and J are TRBV4-2 and TRBJ1-2; D possibly corresponds to TRBD1 (6 bases). Germline V lookup: CDR1 LGHNA, CDR2 YNFKEQ. The CDR3 has 15 residues. Trimming pared 2 bases from V and 2 bases from J, leaving 12 bases between. The CDR3 nucleotides are TGTGCCAGCAGCCAACCCATCACAGGGAACTATGGCTACACCTTC. Translation gives CASSQPITGNYGYTF.

Only a few counts were recorded for this clonotype. The chain employs TRBV29-1 and TRBJ2-4, with TRBD2 matching 7 bases. V lost 7 bases to trimming and J lost 2 bases; unmatched junction nucleotides: 5. Germline assignment: CDR1 SQVTM and CDR2 ANQGSEA. The CDR3 runs 13 residues. The CDR3 coding sequence is TGCAGCGCATGGGGGGGGTCCAAAAACATTCAGTACTTC. Protein: CSAWGGSKNIQYF.

This clonotype was picked up many times. This sequence joins TRBV12-3 or TRBV12-4 and TRBJ2-3; D might be TRBD2 (5 bases). Trimming took off 5 bases at V and 4 bases at J, with 10 bases between the two ends. The CDR3 has 13 amino acids. The CDR3 DNA reads as TGTGCCAGCAGTCCCGGCGGGTCAGATACGCAGTATTTT. It encodes CASSPGGSDTQYF.

This clonotype occurred a few times. V gene TRBV23-1 combines with J gene TRBJ1-6, with D hard to call. TRBV23-1 is identified as an open reading frame with a role that is uncertain. The ends were cut back, 6 bases at V and 10 bases at J, with 13 bases in the middle. The CDR3 totals 13 residues. CDR3 nucleotide sequence: TGCGCCAGCAGGGAAGACCGATACTCACCCCTCCACTTT. Translating it yields CASREDRYSPLHF.

This clonotype was observed a few times. The V and J genes are TRBV10-2 and TRBJ1-2; TRBD1 matches 11 bases. CDR3 length: 15 amino acids. Trimming cost V 6 bases and J 8 bases; bases outside gene matches: 11. The V gene's germline CDR1 is WSHSY and CDR2 SAAADI. The CDR3 sequence: CASSSGQGALKGYTF. CDR3 in DNA: TGCGCCAGCAGCTCCGGACAGGGGGCTCTAAAGGGCTACACCTTC.

This clonotype was found a few times. The V call is TRBV7-2, the J call TRBJ2-3; 7 bases fit TRBD1. From germline, CDR1 is SGHTA and CDR2 FQGNSA. This CDR3 has 14 residues. V trimming: 3 bases; J trimming: 2 bases; junction bases outside the gene matches: 2. This chain's CDR3 is CASSFGTVTDTQYF. The CDR3 nucleotides read TGTGCCAGCAGCTTCGGGACAGTCACAGATACGCAGTATTTT. Full variable domain (missing parts from reference TRBV7-2 and TRBJ2-3): GAGVSQSPSNKVTEKGKDVELRCDPISGHTALYWYRQSLGQGLEFLIYFQGNSAPDKSGLPSDRFSAERTGGSVSTLTIQRTQQEDSAVYLCASSFGTVTDTQYFGPGTRLTVL.

The chain uses TRBV6-5 and TRBJ2-1, with a possible D match to TRBD2 (6 bases). Trimming cost V 6 bases and J 0 bases, with 12 bases left between them. CDR3 length: 15 amino acids. The germline V gene has CDR1 MNHEY and CDR2 SVGAGI. The CDR3 bases are TGTGCCAGCAGATCCGGGACTGCCTCCTACAATGAGCAGTTCTTC. Translation: CASRSGTASYNEQFF.

This clonotype has just a few counts. The CDR3 DNA follows: TGCGCCAGCAGCCAAGACGGAAACTCCTATAATTCACCCCTCCACTTT. Translating gives CASSQDGNSYNSPLHF. The J gene is TRBJ1-6, the V gene TRBV4-3; D not certain. Germline V gene data show CDR1 as LGHNA and CDR2 as YSLEER. V was shortened by 0 bases and J by 0 bases, with 6 bases between the two germline ends. The CDR3 sequence is 16 residues long.

The chain combines TRBV27 with TRBJ2-1, with D tentatively TRBD1 or TRBD2 (6 bases each). V was shortened by 3 bases and J by 9 bases, with 15 bases between the two germline ends. The CDR3 has 14 amino acids. The germline V gene has CDR1 MNHEY and CDR2 SMNVEV (reference sequence). The chain's CDR3 is CASSFWSGGREQFF. In DNA, the CDR3 is TGTGCCAGCAGTTTCTGGTCCGGGGGCCGTGAGCAGTTCTTC.

This clonotype was detected ten times or more. This chain links TRBV5-1 with TRBJ2-2, with D hard to call. Germline V gene lookup returns CDR1 SGHRS and CDR2 YFSETQ. The CDR3 contains 14 residues. The V and J ends lost 5 bases and 0 bases respectively, with 8 bases between them. The CDR3 here is CASRRNSNTGELFF. Here the CDR3 DNA reads TGCGCCAGCAGACGGAATTCGAACACCGGGGAGCTGTTTTTT.

The J gene is TRBJ2-5, the V gene TRBV5-1, with a possible D match to TRBD2 (5 bases). There are 13 residues in the CDR3. V was pared by 4 bases and J by 5 bases, with 12 bases between. Germline CDR1 reads SGHRS; CDR2 reads YFSETQ. The chain's CDR3 is CASSTRPEETQYF. CDR3 sequence (DNA): TGCGCCAGCAGCACTAGACCGGAGGAGACCCAGTACTTC.

This clonotype came up a few times. This chain connects TRBV12-3 or TRBV12-4 to TRBJ1-3; no reliable D call. The CDR3 runs 12 residues. Trimming removed 5 bases at V and 11 bases at J, with 13 bases between. The DNA of the CDR3 is TGTGCCAGCAGTCCCCCGGGCCCGGCCATATATTTT. As protein: CASSPPGPAIYF.

This clonotype occurred a few times. The chain has TRBV7-2 and TRBJ1-2, with D unclear. The CDR3 has 13 residues. The germline V gene has CDR1 SGHTA and CDR2 FQGNSA. V shed 5 bases and J shed 5 bases, with 12 bases lying between them. This CDR3 reads CASSPQREYGYTF. CDR3 sequence (DNA): TGTGCCAGCAGCCCTCAGCGCGAATATGGCTACACCTTC.

This clonotype came up a few times. The chain joins TRBV13 to TRBJ2-1; 9 bases line up with TRBD1. The ends lost 1 base at V and 6 bases at J; junction bases unmatched: 7. The CDR3 loop spans 16 amino acids. Germline CDR1 and CDR2: PRHDT and FYEKMQ (reference sequence). The chain's CDR3 is CASSLAGQGKGNEQFF. The CDR3 nucleotides are TGTGCCAGCAGCTTAGCGGGACAGGGAAAGGGCAATGAGCAGTTCTTC.

The CDR3 region is CASSLPTGQGVGNEQFF. For the CDR3, the DNA is TGCGCCAGCAGCTTGCCCACAGGACAGGGGGTAGGGAATGAGCAGTTCTTC. The chain uses TRBV5-1 and TRBJ2-1; 10 nucleotides match TRBD1. CDR1 and CDR2 from the germline V gene are SGHRS and YFSETQ. The CDR3 covers 17 residues. With 1 base clipped from V and 7 bases from J, the junction kept 11 bases outside the gene matches. The entire variable domain, with the rest obtained from reference TRBV5-1 and TRBJ2-1, is as follows: KAGVTQTPRYLIKTRGQQVTLSCSPISGHRSVSWYQQTPGQGLQFLFEYFSETQRNKGNFPGRFSGRQFSNSRSEMNVSTLELGDSALYLCASSLPTGQGVGNEQFFGPGTRLTVL.

V is TRBV4-3 and J is TRBJ2-3, with 10 nucleotides matching TRBD1. Per the germline V gene, CDR1 is LGHNA and CDR2 is YSLEER. V shed 2 bases and J 2 bases; nucleotides not matched to a gene: 7. The CDR3 spans 17 residues. CDR3 protein: CASSQLTGTGVTDTQYF. The CDR3 DNA sequence: TGCGCCAGCAGCCAACTTACCGGGACAGGGGTCACAGATACGCAGTATTTT.

The V gene is TRBV4-1, the J gene TRBJ2-1; the D gene is possibly TRBD1 (5 bases). Germline V CDR1 and CDR2: MGHRA, YSYEKL. The CDR3 sequence is 15 residues long. V lost 0 bases and J lost 7, with 13 bases in between. CDR3 sequence (DNA): TGCGCCAGCAGCCAAGATCGTCCAGGGCGTAATGAGCAGTTCTTC. It codes for CASSQDRPGRNEQFF.

The chain links TRBV19 to TRBJ1-3; D uncertain. The CDR3 is 14 amino acids. Trimming stripped 4 bases from V and 6 bases from J, with 13 bases between. The germline CDR1 and CDR2 sequences are LNHDA and SQIVND (reference sequence). The CDR3 reads CASSNPRGANTIYF. The CDR3 region has the DNA TGTGCCAGTAGTAACCCAAGAGGCGCAAACACCATATATTTT.

This clonotype was counted only a few times. V usage is TRBV20-1 and J usage is TRBJ1-1, with a possible D match to TRBD1 (6 bases). The V gene's germline CDR1 is DFQATT and CDR2 SNEGSKA (reference sequence). There are 13 residues in the CDR3. CDR3 sequence reads: CSPRGTPNTEAFF. For the CDR3, the DNA is TGCAGCCCGAGGGGGACACCGAACACTGAAGCTTTCTTT.

This clonotype appeared a few times. The rearrangement joins TRBV24-1 to TRBJ2-1; D may be TRBD1 (6 bases). Germline CDR1 is KGHDR and CDR2 is SFDVKD. The CDR3 sequence is 12 residues long. V dropped 6 bases and J dropped 7 bases, with 9 bases sitting between them. The CDR3 DNA is TGTGCCACCAGTACAGGGTGGAATGAGCAGTTCTTC. This sequence encodes CATSTGWNEQFF.